These 6 T cell receptor beta chains came from one sample sequenced in a study of PD-1 blockade in mismatch repair-deficient tumors. Data came from immunoSEQ multiplex PCR; TCRdb stores just in-frame clones and leaves some out. Found here are around 100,000 clones, around three quarters of them singletons; the top ten hold roughly 4.8%. Sequencing used peripheral blood, obtained just over 59 weeks after starting pembrolizumab. All receptors come from an adult with mismatch repair-deficient cancer.

Details on this clone: Its ends do not fully match the called genes, so a read error is possible. This chain links TRBV27 with TRBJ2-7, with D possibly being TRBD2 (7 bases). Germline lookup yields CDR1 MNHEY and CDR2 SMNVEV (reference sequence). This CDR3 spans 13 amino acids. CDR3 sequence: CASSQGGEGEDPF. The DNA of the CDR3 is TGTGCCAGCAGCCAAGGGGGGGAGGGCGAGGATCCCTTC.

The chain carries TRBV30 and TRBJ2-5, with D tentatively TRBD1 (7 bases). Trimming cost V 5 bases and J 7 bases, with 17 bases left between them. This CDR3 comprises 13 residues. The germline CDR1 and CDR2 sequences are GTSNPN and SVGIG (reference sequence). CDR3 in amino acids: CAWAGQSRGTQYF. The CDR3 DNA reads TGTGCCTGGGCGGGACAGTCAAGGGGGACCCAGTACTTC.

The chain recombines TRBV5-1 with TRBJ2-2; D is unresolved. The CDR3 extends over 16 amino acids. Trimming removed 2 bases from V and 0 bases from J, with 11 bases in between. CDR1 and CDR2 from the germline V gene are SGHRS and YFSETQ. The DNA for the CDR3 is TGCGCCAGCAGCTTCTCCCAGCCCGCGAACACCGGGGAGCTGTTTTTT. Amino acids: CASSFSQPANTGELFF.

As to this clone: The identical CDR3 is also encoded by other nucleotide sequences in the sample. V is TRBV29-1 and J is TRBJ1-1; D uncertain. V lost 3 bases, J lost 3 bases, and 5 bases lay in between. The CDR3 sequence is 11 residues long. The germline gives CDR1 SQVTM, CDR2 ANQGSEA. The CDR3 DNA sequence: TGCAGCGTTGATATTTACACTGAAGCTTTCTTT. Translating it yields CSVDIYTEAFF.

The chain has TRBV13 and TRBJ2-7; TRBD1 matches at 10 bases. With V trimmed by 3 bases and J by 3 bases, 5 bases remained unmatched. This CDR3 spans 15 amino acids. Per germline, CDR1 PRHDT and CDR2 FYEKMQ (reference sequence). This CDR3 reads CASSFGTGVGYEQYF. Here the CDR3 DNA reads TGTGCCAGCAGCTTCGGGACAGGGGTGGGCTACGAGCAGTACTTC. Combining the CDR3 with reference TRBV13 and TRBJ2-7 gives the whole variable domain AAGVIQSPRHLIKEKRETATLKCYPIPRHDTVYWYQQGPGQDPQFLISFYEKMQSDKGSIPDRFSAQQFSDYHSELNMSSLELGDSALYFCASSFGTGVGYEQYFGPGTRLTVT.

The chain joins TRBV27 to TRBJ2-6, with D hard to call. Trimming cost V 3 bases and J 1 base, with 7 bases left between them. The CDR3 has 15 residues. Germline CDR1 and CDR2: MNHEY and SMNVEV (reference sequence). CDR3 in DNA: TGTGCCAGCAGTTTTGACGTGTCTGGGGCCAACGTCCTGACTTTC. It is translated as CASSFDVSGANVLTF.